This T cell receptor beta chain appears in the sequencing data of a study of T cells of healthy individuals. CDR1 SEHNR and CDR2 FQNEAQ come from the germline V gene (reference sequence). The V gene lost 5 bases and the J gene lost 3 bases, with 19 bases spanning the gap. There are 16 residues in the CDR3. TCRdb processed the 5' RACE reads anew with MiXCR; each CDR3 protein has one entry. The top ten hold around 6.4% of the sample, which has 90,000 to 100,000 distinct CDR3 sequences, 15% to 20% seen once. The receptor comes from a human donor in good health. This chain connects TRBV7-9 to TRBJ2-5; D unresolved. The CDR3 region is CASSPFILTGEETQYF. The CDR3 bases are TGTGCCAGCAGCCCTTTTATATTGACTGGAGAAGAGACCCAGTACTTC.